This T cell receptor (beta chain) originates from a study of Ad26.COV2.S vaccination and SARS-CoV-2 variants. The CDR3 spans 16 residues. V was pared by 0 bases and J by 1 base, with 3 bases of the junction left unmatched. Germline V gene sequence: CDR1 MDHEN, CDR2 SYDVKM. Assay: immunoSEQ multiplex PCR; the TCRdb copy retains only in-frame clones and omits some. The table includes about 440,000 clones, roughly 91% detected once. Sample treatment: some 19 received Ad26.COV2.S at low or high dose, single or two shots; roughly 5 received placebo; per-sample allocation not given. After the first vaccine or placebo injection, samples were drawn on day 63.

The chain carries TRBV28 and TRBJ2-1, with TRBD2 identical over 7 bases. The sample was peripheral blood, taken in a trial of Ad26.COV2.S vaccine versus placebo. The receptor's source is a person between 18 and 65 years old who received the Ad26.COV2.S COVID-19 vaccine or a placebo. DNA for the CDR3: TGTGCCAGCAGTTTATGGTCGGGGGGATCCTACAATGAGCAGTTCTTC. Translated: CASSLWSGGSYNEQFF.